This paragraph covers one T cell receptor (beta chain) sequence. The data are from a study of blood T cell repertoires in COVID-19. About the research overall: T cells, B-cell-depleted T cells, or PBMCs provided the cDNA or gDNA that served as material.

Profiled with immunoSEQ multiplex PCR; TCRdb holds only in-frame clones, not every one. The data contain some 80,000 clones, about 88% of them seen just once; the ten biggest clones take up approximately 20%. The germline CDR1 and CDR2 sequences are MDHEN and SYDVKM. V gave up 5 bases and J gave up 5 bases; unmatched junction bases: 6. This CDR3 has 15 amino acids. The chain links TRBV28 to TRBJ2-5; 12 bases match TRBD2. This TCR was sampled from a human donor in a cohort sampled during active COVID-19. The specimen sequenced was peripheral blood. CDR3 in amino acids: CASSLLAGGRETQYF. The CDR3 nucleotides read TGTGCCAGCAGTCTTCTAGCGGGGGGGAGGGAGACCCAGTACTTC.